This T cell receptor beta chain is drawn from a study of blood T cell repertoires in COVID-19 (dated by TCRdb to 2018 to 2020). In the study overall: The collaborator samples originated in the United States, Italy and Spain and spanned the acute and convalescent phases of COVID-19. The prospective study material was composed of cDNA or gDNA derived from T cells, B-cell-depleted T cells, or PBMCs. The dataset comprised deeply sampled blood TCRbeta repertoires from subjects exposed to, actively infected with, or recovered from COVID-19. The repertoires were released in a freely available public database intended as a resource for research on the immune response to SARS-CoV-2. The samples were drawn from the first 160 participants of the ongoing ImmuneRACE study and from 950 to 1,500 subjects provided by 6 global collaborators. A de-identified subject ID, COVID-19 status, age in years and sex were almost always included in the sample metadata. Where available, HLA class I and class II types were obtained from metadata supplied by the sample provider rather than from assay-based typing.

Comment on this clone: Its antigen is still unknown. Qualities for individual bases were not recorded, and no much larger clone is one base off.

On the study overall, not on this receptor specifically: The quantity of clinical and demographic metadata differed by source and by participant and was supplied without curation.

Each collaborating institution followed its own protocols to collect whole blood in K2EDTA tubes. For TCRbeta analysis, collaborator samples were shipped as frozen whole blood, as isolated PBMCs, or as DNA extracted from either sample type. From the germline V gene, CDR1 is SGDLS and CDR2 is YYNGEE. The CDR3, cysteine through phenylalanine, is 13 amino acids long. The retained sequence is limited to the CDR3, 39 bases, with the frame set at the first base. The trim is 4 bases for V and 8 bases for J, with a gap of 15 bases between the germline ends. The immunoSEQ Assay, a bias-controlled multiplex PCR, was used to amplify TCRbeta CDR3 regions from genomic DNA. In the authors' own workflow: Within the assay, amplification of reference gene primers was used to estimate how many nucleated cells each sample contained. To quantify the absolute abundance of each unique TCRbeta CDR3 rearrangement, sequence reads were collapsed and filtered. For each sample, productive Simpson clonality was calculated as the square root of Simpson's diversity index across productive rearrangements. In its TCRdb copy, this immuneACCESS table keeps in-frame sequences only and misses some clones. Where compared with another copy, unresolved V genes explain less than half of these, and the others have no known cause. That table gives V, J and clone size, and the DNA gave D and trimming. Present in this sample are approximately 260,000 clones, 70% to 85% of which were seen just once. Around 4.1% of the sample is in the top ten clones.

This clonotype was obtained from a woman aged 40 to 55 with active or convalescent COVID-19. The sequence is built from TRBV9 and TRBJ1-2; no D gene is confidently identified. Sequencing input: peripheral blood. The CDR3 region reads CASSPTSTGGYTF. The DNA sequence is TGTGCCAGCAGCCCGACGTCAACGGGAGGCTACACCTTC.